Below, 3 T cell receptor beta chains from the same sample are listed, as sequenced in a study of blood T cell repertoires in COVID-19. Libraries were prepared by immunoSEQ multiplex PCR; TCRdb keeps only in-frame clonotypes and omits some of them. The data show over 250,000 clones, approximately 83% seen once. The material sequenced was peripheral blood. The receptors derive from a human donor in a cohort sampled during active COVID-19.

The DNA for the CDR3 is TGTGCCAGTAGTAACCCCACCCGGAATGAGCAGTTCTTC. It codes for CASSNPTRNEQFF. The chain is built from TRBV19 and TRBJ2-1; no reliable D call. Germline V gives CDR1 LNHDA, CDR2 SQIVND (reference sequence). This CDR3 region has 13 residues. V was cut by 4 bases and J by 7 bases, with 11 bases left in between.

CDR3 amino acids: CASSQWADRNTEAFF. The CDR3 coding sequence is TGTGCCAGCAGCCAGTGGGCGGACAGGAACACTGAAGCTTTCTTT. The chain joins TRBV7-8 to TRBJ1-1, with D possibly matching TRBD1 (6 bases). The CDR3 runs 15 residues. Looked up from germline, CDR1 is SGHVS and CDR2 is FQNEAQ. V lost 5 bases, J lost 1 base, and 14 bases lay in between.

This chain uses TRBV7-9 with TRBJ2-2; the match to TRBD1 covers 9 bases. CDR1 is SEHNR, CDR2 FQNEAQ, per germline (reference sequence). This CDR3 has 15 amino acids. The V gene end was trimmed by 1 base and the J gene end by 3 bases; junction bases not matched to a gene: 0. The CDR3 bases are TGTGCCAGCAGCTTAGGGACAGGGGACACCGGGGAGCTGTTTTTT. Its translation: CASSLGTGDTGELFF.